Following are 8 T cell receptor beta chains from one sample sequenced in a study of OX40 agonist ivuxolimab in advanced cancers. Only in-frame clones appear in the TCRdb table, and some are missing; sequencing was by immunoSEQ multiplex PCR. Seen here are more than 70,000 clones, 70% to 85% observed once, and the top ten hold roughly 0.41%. This specimen consisted of CD4+ or CD8+ T cells sorted from blood, obtained in a trial of the OX40 agonist ivuxolimab. Receptors originate from an adult with an advanced solid tumor such as melanoma, head and neck, liver or kidney cancer.

V and J are TRBV30 and TRBJ2-7; D gene ambiguous. The CDR3 totals 12 residues. With 1 base removed from V and 2 bases from J, the gap between germline ends came to 6 bases. Germline V lookup: CDR1 GTSNPN, CDR2 SVGIG (reference sequence). For the CDR3, the DNA is TGTGCCTGGAGTGCTGGAACCTACGAGCAGTACTTC. It codes for CAWSAGTYEQYF.

This chain joins TRBV10-3 and TRBJ2-5; no definite D call. Trimming shortened V by 0 bases and J by 5 bases, and 10 bases separated the two germline ends. The germline V gene has CDR1 ENHRY and CDR2 SYGVKD. This CDR3 has 14 residues. The CDR3 bases are TGTGCCATCAGTGAGTCGTCGGGTCGGGAGACCCAGTACTTC. Translation: CAISESSGRETQYF.

The rearrangement links TRBV19 to TRBJ1-2; D ambiguous. CDR1 LNHDA and CDR2 SQIVND come from the germline V gene (reference sequence). Trimming took 7 bases from V and 8 from J, leaving 17 bases between them. The CDR3 consists of 13 residues. The CDR3 DNA reads TGTGCCAGTACTCAAAAAGGGATCTGGGGCTACACCTTC. It is translated as CASTQKGIWGYTF.

The rearrangement joins TRBV7-8 to TRBJ1-5, with D unresolved. Germline lookup yields CDR1 SGHVS and CDR2 FQNEAQ. This CDR3 is 16 amino acids long. V was clipped by 0 bases and J by 0 bases, with 9 bases between them. The CDR3 sequence is CASSLAPGPSNQPQHF. The DNA of the CDR3 is TGTGCCAGCAGCTTAGCTCCGGGCCCTAGCAATCAGCCCCAGCATTTT.

The chain joins TRBV28 to TRBJ1-2, with 10 bases fitting TRBD1. The germline CDR1 and CDR2 sequences are MDHEN and SYDVKM. Losses at the gene ends were 2 bases for V and 8 bases for J; bases not matched to a gene: 5. The CDR3 covers 14 residues. CDR3 residues: CASSLDPGQGGYTF. The CDR3 DNA reads TGTGCCAGCAGTTTAGATCCGGGACAGGGGGGCTACACCTTC.

This clone was seen a single time. This chain connects TRBV5-4 to TRBJ2-2; D ambiguous. Deletions cut 4 bases from V and 2 bases from J, with 9 bases between. Germline V lookup: CDR1 SGHNT, CDR2 YYREEE (reference sequence). This CDR3 comprises 14 residues. Written as DNA, the CDR3 is TGTGCCAGCAGCAACAAAGAAAACACCGGGGAGCTGTTTTTT. Amino acid sequence: CASSNKENTGELFF.

The chain combines TRBV28 with TRBJ1-1, with TRBD1 as a possible D gene (6 bases). V lost 5 bases, J lost 0 bases, and 13 bases lay in between. CDR1 and CDR2 from the germline V gene are MDHEN and SYDVKM. This CDR3 has 15 residues. CDR3 sequence (DNA): TGTGCCAGCAGTCCACCAAGACAGGTGAACACTGAAGCTTTCTTT. Translating gives CASSPPRQVNTEAFF.

This sequence joins TRBV11-2 and TRBJ1-4; 8 bases agree with TRBD1. The CDR3 spans 14 residues. The V gene end was trimmed by 5 bases and the J gene end by 8 bases; junction bases not matched to a gene: 7. Germline lookup yields CDR1 SGHAT and CDR2 FQNNGV. CDR3 nucleotide sequence: TGTGCCAGCAGCGCAGCAGGGGGCTGGGAAAAACTGTTTTTT. This sequence encodes CASSAAGGWEKLFF.